The entry that follows covers one T cell receptor beta chain sequence. Its antigen is not known. Produced via immunoSEQ multiplex PCR; TCRdb's table is partial and in-frame only. Of about 74,000 clones in the sample, 90% to 95% were seen once. The CDR3 totals 15 residues. Trimming removed 2 bases from V and 8 bases from J, with 15 bases in between. Germline CDR1 reads MNHEY; CDR2 reads SVGAGI. The sample belongs to a study of cytomegalovirus exposure and HLA in healthy donors. Whole-study findings and limits: Most TCRs appeared rarely, but some public TCRs recurred in many donors. Subsequent analysis of the roughly 120 validation repertoires found a tendency for first-cohort TCR clusters to co-occur.

The chain joins TRBV6-5 to TRBJ1-4; possible D gene TRBD1, 5 bases. The sample was PBMCs. The origin of this receptor is a man aged 18 to 35 in good health and CMV-seropositive. DNA of the CDR3: TGTGCCAGCAGTTACCGCGGGACGAGAGGGGAAAAACTGTTTTTT. Translation: CASSYRGTRGEKLFF.